The 3 T cell receptor beta chains given below trace back to one sample, sequenced in a study of graft-versus-host responses after intestinal transplantation. These receptors have no known antigen. Using immunoSEQ multiplex PCR, the repertoire was profiled, and TCRdb retains in-frame clones only, with some absent. The sample lists around 110,000 clones; roughly 89% were seen once. Sequencing used unstimulated CD4+ T cells sorted from spleen or lymph node cells, obtained before transplant. These receptors came from a human donor who was the organ donor for an intestinal transplant.

The chain combines TRBV15 with TRBJ2-1, with 12 bases identical to TRBD2. Germline V lookup: CDR1 LNHNV, CDR2 YYDKDF (reference sequence). V dropped 1 base and J dropped 5; count of bases not matched to a gene: 12. This CDR3 contains 19 residues. CDR3 sequence reads: CATSRVGGGLAGSHNEQFF. In DNA, the CDR3 is TGTGCCACCAGCAGAGTCGGGGGTGGACTAGCGGGGTCCCACAATGAGCAGTTCTTC.

This clone was counted a single time. The chain recombines TRBV5-1 with TRBJ2-5, with TRBD2 matching 10 bases. The germline gives CDR1 SGHRS, CDR2 YFSETQ. The CDR3 covers 14 residues. Trimming at V came to 6 bases and at J to 10 bases, leaving 12 bases not matched to a gene. Here the CDR3 DNA reads TGCGCCAGCACTTCTAGCGGGGGACGTGGGAACCAGTACTTC. Translating it yields CASTSSGGRGNQYF.

The V gene is TRBV5-4, the J gene TRBJ2-3, with 12 bases that match TRBD2. Germline V gene lookup returns CDR1 SGHNT and CDR2 YYREEE (reference sequence). CDR3 length: 16 amino acids. Germline trimming cut 1 base from V and 3 bases from J; bases unmatched to any gene: 3. The CDR3 nucleotides read TGTGCCAGCAGCTTGACTAGCGGGGGGCTGACAGATACGCAGTATTTT. Translation gives CASSLTSGGLTDTQYF. Drawing the rest from reference TRBV5-4 and TRBJ2-3, the complete variable domain is ETGVTQSPTHLIKTRGQQVTLRCSSQSGHNTVSWYQQALGQGPQFIFQYYREEENGRGNFPPRFSGLQFPNYSSELNVNALELDDSALYLCASSLTSGGLTDTQYFGPGTRLTVL.